This TCR beta chain was recorded in a study of siplizumab effects on memory and regulatory T cells. As regards this clone: No antigen is known for it.

The germline V gene has CDR1 SGHRS and CDR2 YFSETQ. This CDR3 comprises 15 residues. Trimming stripped 4 bases from V and 2 bases from J, with 15 bases between. Assay used: immunoSEQ multiplex PCR; TCRdb lists only in-frame clones, some missing. The sample lists 100,000 to 120,000 clones, roughly 89% occurring once. General study points: Proliferating Tregs' suppressive function in siplizumab cultures went unconfirmed. Just a small share of alloreactive clones was traced back to unstimulated subsets.

The chain joins TRBV5-1 to TRBJ2-5, with D perhaps TRBD2 (6 bases). Sequencing was done on a sample of CD4+ T cells sorted from blood. The clonotype was recovered from a human donor in good health. The chain's CDR3 is CASSPIPGLQETQYF. For the CDR3, the DNA is TGCGCCAGCAGCCCTATCCCGGGACTGCAAGAGACCCAGTACTTC.